Listed here are 21 T cell receptor beta chains from one sample, sequenced in a study of cytomegalovirus exposure and HLA in healthy donors. A multiplex PCR was run with 60 Vbeta primers and 13 Jbeta primers. Libraries were prepared by immunoSEQ multiplex PCR; TCRdb keeps only in-frame clonotypes and omits some of them. The table records about 130,000 clones, roughly 82% of them present only once. Source material: PBMCs. These receptor sequences come from a man aged 30-40 years in good health and CMV-seronegative.

This clone was seen just once. The J gene is TRBJ1-6, the V gene TRBV10-3, with D perhaps matching TRBD1 (5 bases). The CDR3 has 16 residues. V was cut by 0 bases and J by 9 bases, with 15 bases left in between. Germline V gene lookup returns CDR1 ENHRY and CDR2 SYGVKD. The CDR3 coding sequence is TGTGCCATCAGTGAGTCCGACAGCACCGGGGGTTCACCCCTCCACTTT. It codes for CAISESDSTGGSPLHF.

V gene TRBV28 combines with J gene TRBJ1-3; TRBD1 is a possible D gene (6 bases). V was clipped by 10 bases and J by 6 bases, with 13 bases between them. The CDR3 sequence is 12 residues long. The germline gives CDR1 MDHEN, CDR2 SYDVKM. CDR3 residues: CAIPGQVNTIYF. The CDR3 DNA reads TGTGCCATCCCGGGACAAGTAAACACCATATATTTT.

The V gene is TRBV2, the J gene TRBJ2-7; D is perhaps TRBD1 (6 bases). The CDR3 is 13 residues long. Germline V gene sequence: CDR1 SNHLY, CDR2 FYNNEI. Trimming removed 8 bases from V and 0 bases from J, with 11 bases in between. DNA of the CDR3: TGTGCCAGCGTAACAGGGCTCTCCTACGAGCAGTACTTC. This encodes CASVTGLSYEQYF.

The V and J genes are TRBV7-9 and TRBJ2-2, with TRBD2 identical over 9 bases. The germline V gene has CDR1 SEHNR and CDR2 FQNEAQ (reference sequence). The CDR3 consists of 15 residues. The junction had 7 bases not matched to a gene; V was cut back by 5 bases and J by 6 bases. The CDR3 DNA is TGTGCCAGCAGCGATAGCGGGAGATTCGCCGGGGAGCTGTTTTTT. It codes for CASSDSGRFAGELFF.

Turning to this clone: Its ends do not fully match the called genes, so a read error is possible. The chain has TRBV5-1 and TRBJ2-4; 7 bases are shared with TRBD1. This CDR3 comprises 15 residues. Germline V gene lookup returns CDR1 SGHRS and CDR2 YFSETQ. The CDR3 protein is CASSDPGTAKNSQYF. DNA for the CDR3: TGCGCCAGCAGCGACCCCGGGACAGCCAAAAACAGTCAGTACTTC.

On this clone: The junction departs from the called germline gene at one end, perhaps through a read error. V is TRBV5-1 and J is TRBJ2-4; 8 nucleotides agree with TRBD1. The CDR3 runs 15 residues. Germline V gives CDR1 SGHRS, CDR2 YFSETQ. The CDR3 region has the DNA TGCGCCAGCAGCTGGGGACAGGTCGATGGAAACAGTCAGTACTTC. This codes for CASSWGQVDGNSQYF.

This rearrangement joins TRBV5-5 to TRBJ2-5; 8 bases line up with TRBD1. Germline V gives CDR1 SGHKS, CDR2 YYEKEE (reference sequence). This CDR3 is 17 amino acids long. V lost 4 bases, J lost 2 bases, and 13 bases stayed unmatched. This chain's CDR3 is CASSMPLLRDRQETQYF. The CDR3 DNA follows: TGTGCCAGCAGCATGCCTCTACTCCGGGACAGGCAAGAGACCCAGTACTTC.

This clone has just a few counts. V is TRBV11-2 and J is TRBJ2-5, with 9 positions matching TRBD2. The length of the CDR3 is 16 residues. J lost 4 bases, V lost 5 bases, and 11 bases had no gene match. Germline CDR1 reads SGHAT; CDR2 reads FQNNGV. The CDR3 loop reads CASSLKGRGGGETQYF. The CDR3 DNA reads as TGTGCCAGCAGCCTGAAGGGGCGGGGGGGAGGAGAGACCCAGTACTTC.

The gene calls are TRBV27 and TRBJ1-1, with 8 bases matching TRBD1. Germline assignment: CDR1 MNHEY and CDR2 SMNVEV (reference sequence). V was pared by 7 bases and J by 0 bases, with 7 bases of the junction left unmatched. The CDR3 has 15 amino acids. The DNA for the CDR3 is TGTGCCAGCACCACTAGGACAGGGCTGAACACTGAAGCTTTCTTT. It yields the protein CASTTRTGLNTEAFF.

J is TRBJ2-6 and V is TRBV10-2, with D maybe TRBD2 (6 bases). CDR1 is WSHSY, CDR2 SAAADI, per germline. V shed 6 bases and J shed 2 bases, with 8 bases lying between them. CDR3 size: 14 residues. The CDR3 nucleotides read TGCGCCAGCAGCCGGGGGACTGGGGCCAACGTCCTGACTTTC. Its protein product is CASSRGTGANVLTF.

The chain couples TRBV7-2 to TRBJ1-4; the match to TRBD1 covers 11 bases. Germline values: CDR1 SGHTA, CDR2 FQGNSA. The CDR3 runs to 15 residues. V lost 3 bases to trimming and J lost 7 bases; unmatched junction nucleotides: 4. The CDR3, as DNA: TGTGCCAGCAGCTTTCCCGGGACAGGGGGTGAAAAACTGTTTTTT. It codes for CASSFPGTGGEKLFF.

The chain has TRBV27 and TRBJ1-1, with D perhaps TRBD1 (5 bases). The V and J ends lost 0 bases and 10 bases respectively, with 15 bases between them. Germline V gene sequence: CDR1 MNHEY, CDR2 SMNVEV (reference sequence). This CDR3 comprises 14 residues. CDR3 protein: CASSLSAGSRRAFF. CDR3 DNA sequence: TGTGCCAGCAGTTTATCGGCAGGGTCCAGGCGAGCTTTCTTT.

With regard to this clone: At one of its ends the junction is not consistent with the germline gene, which may arise from a read error. V is TRBV6-6 and J is TRBJ1-2, with 7 bases aligning to TRBD1. The germline V gene has CDR1 MNHNY and CDR2 SVGAGI (reference sequence). The CDR3 is 11 amino acids. CDR3 in amino acids: CAGRLTGGYTF. The CDR3, as DNA: TGTGCCGGCAGACTGACAGGGGGCTACACCTTC.

The chain employs TRBV5-1 and TRBJ2-1; D gene unclear. With 6 bases removed from V and 1 base from J, the gap between germline ends came to 8 bases. Germline V gene sequence: CDR1 SGHRS, CDR2 YFSETQ. CDR3 length: 13 amino acids. CDR3 coding DNA: TGCGCCAGCAAAGACAATTCCTACAATGAGCAGTTCTTC. Protein sequence: CASKDNSYNEQFF.

Here the CDR3 DNA reads TGTGCCAGCAGTTACTCGGGGGGTACGAATCAGCCCCAGCATTTT. As protein: CASSYSGGTNQPQHF. V gene TRBV6-5 combines with J gene TRBJ1-5, with D possibly matching TRBD1 (5 bases). Germline V gives CDR1 MNHEY, CDR2 SVGAGI. This CDR3 has 15 residues. V lost 0 bases and J 4 bases, leaving 10 bases between the germline ends.

This clone was recorded once. The chain recombines TRBV6-5 with TRBJ2-5; 8 bases map to TRBD1. The closer fit of TRBJ2-7 to the DNA end suggests the J call may be wrong. CDR1 is MNHEY and CDR2 is SVGAGI in the germline V gene. CDR3 length: 15 residues. As DNA, the CDR3 is TGTGCCAGCAGTTCTCCAGACAGGGGAAGACACGAGCAGTACTTC. Amino acids: CASSSPDRGRHEQYF.

This rearrangement joins TRBV5-1 to TRBJ2-3; D remains unclear. The CDR3 sequence is 11 residues long. Trimming cost V 3 bases and J 5 bases, with 4 bases left between them. Germline V gene sequence: CDR1 SGHRS, CDR2 YFSETQ. This chain's CDR3 is CASSSKDTQYF. DNA for the CDR3: TGCGCCAGCAGCTCCAAAGATACGCAGTATTTT.

Here the CDR3 DNA reads TGTGCCAGCAGCTTAGACTCGAACACTGAAGCTTTCTTT. The encoded protein is CASSLDSNTEAFF. This rearrangement joins TRBV5-4 to TRBJ1-1; D call uncertain. From germline, CDR1 is SGHNT and CDR2 YYREEE (reference sequence). The CDR3 has 13 amino acids. V lost 2 bases, J lost 1 base, and 6 bases lay in between.

V and J are TRBV7-3 and TRBJ2-6; D possibly corresponds to TRBD1 (5 bases). Germline V gene data show CDR1 as SGHTA and CDR2 as FQGTGA. V was shortened by 5 bases and J by 0 bases, with 8 bases between the two germline ends. The CDR3 runs to 15 residues. CDR3 region: CASSAQGSGANVLTF. CDR3 coding DNA: TGTGCCAGCAGCGCTCAGGGCTCTGGGGCCAACGTCCTGACTTTC.

V and J are TRBV9 and TRBJ2-1; 10 bases match TRBD2. J gave up 0 bases and V 3 bases, and 6 bases lay outside the gene matches. Germline V CDR1 and CDR2: SGDLS, YYNGEE. This CDR3 has 17 residues. CDR3 DNA: TGTGCCAGCAGCGCCGCTAGCGGGAGAAGCTCCTACAATGAGCAGTTCTTC. Its translation is CASSAASGRSSYNEQFF.

The J gene is TRBJ2-1, the V gene TRBV11-2; D gene uncertain. With 3 bases removed from V and 3 bases from J, the gap between germline ends came to 6 bases. From germline, CDR1 is SGHAT and CDR2 FQNNGV. The CDR3 runs 13 residues. The CDR3 region has the DNA TGTGCCAGCAGCTTTGGCGGCTACAATGAGCAGTTCTTC. It is translated as CASSFGGYNEQFF.